This T cell receptor beta chain was profiled in a study of early T cells in non-severe SARS-CoV-2 infection. Study as a whole: Chains from this unsorted whole-blood bulk RNA could not be paired.

There are a few counts of this clonotype. Its target is not known. At one of its ends the junction is not consistent with the germline gene, which may arise from a read error. cDNA molecules, individually, were tagged with unique molecular identifiers. MiXCR, applied by TCRdb to the 5' RACE reads, yields one record per CDR3 protein. This sample yields roughly 83,000 distinct CDR3 sequences, of which more than 9% are seen a single time; 8% to 10% belongs to the top ten. The CDR3 is 14 residues long. Germline CDR1 is MNHNY and CDR2 is SVGAGI (reference sequence). Findings and caveats of the study: VDJdb matches were skewed toward anti-spike CD8 T cell responses.

The chain is built from TRBV6-6 and TRBJ2-5; TRBD2 aligns across 8 bases. The starting material was whole blood, obtained at baseline. This clonotype was obtained from an adult who was a healthcare worker with PCR-confirmed SARS-CoV-2 infection or an uninfected control (not recorded which). The CDR3 DNA reads as TGTGCCGGCAGTTACACGACTAGCGTAGAGACCCAGTACTTC. This gives the protein CAGSYTTSVETQYF.